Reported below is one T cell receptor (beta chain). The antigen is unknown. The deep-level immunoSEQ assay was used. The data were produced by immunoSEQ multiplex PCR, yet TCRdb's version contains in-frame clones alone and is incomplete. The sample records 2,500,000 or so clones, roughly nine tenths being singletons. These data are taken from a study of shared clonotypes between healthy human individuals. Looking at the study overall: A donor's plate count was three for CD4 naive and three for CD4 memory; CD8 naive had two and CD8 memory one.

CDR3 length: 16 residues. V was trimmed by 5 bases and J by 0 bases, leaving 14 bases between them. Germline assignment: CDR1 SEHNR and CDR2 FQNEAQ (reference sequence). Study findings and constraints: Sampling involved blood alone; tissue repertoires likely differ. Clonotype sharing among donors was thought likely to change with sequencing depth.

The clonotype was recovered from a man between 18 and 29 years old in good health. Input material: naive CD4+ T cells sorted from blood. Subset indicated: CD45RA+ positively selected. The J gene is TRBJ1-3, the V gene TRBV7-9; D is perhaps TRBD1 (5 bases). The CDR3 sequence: CASSHRTSISGNTIYF. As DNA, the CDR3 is TGTGCCAGCAGCCATAGGACAAGCATCTCTGGAAACACCATATATTTT.